The clone carrying this T cell receptor beta chain came up a few times. This entry comes from a study of spatial heterogeneity in lung cancer. TCRdb itself ran the 5' RACE reads through MiXCR, one entry per CDR3 protein. This sample yields around 50,000 distinct CDR3 sequences, of which 7.6% are seen a single time; 13% belongs to the top ten. As for time point: sample taken at primary tumor resection. Whole RNA came from tumor, nontumor lung or frozen PBMC and was sequenced without being sorted. The TCR sequence derives from a female donor with early-stage non-small cell lung cancer. This sample comprised PBMCs, obtained at surgery.

CDR3 sequence (DNA): TGTGCCAGCAGCTTGTGGGTTGGAAACATTCAGTACTTC. Its protein product is CASSLWVGNIQYF. The V call is TRBV5-5, the J call TRBJ2-4; D not resolved. There are 13 residues in the CDR3. V lost 1 base and J lost 6, with 8 bases in between. CDR1 SGHKS and CDR2 YYEKEE come from the germline V gene (reference sequence).